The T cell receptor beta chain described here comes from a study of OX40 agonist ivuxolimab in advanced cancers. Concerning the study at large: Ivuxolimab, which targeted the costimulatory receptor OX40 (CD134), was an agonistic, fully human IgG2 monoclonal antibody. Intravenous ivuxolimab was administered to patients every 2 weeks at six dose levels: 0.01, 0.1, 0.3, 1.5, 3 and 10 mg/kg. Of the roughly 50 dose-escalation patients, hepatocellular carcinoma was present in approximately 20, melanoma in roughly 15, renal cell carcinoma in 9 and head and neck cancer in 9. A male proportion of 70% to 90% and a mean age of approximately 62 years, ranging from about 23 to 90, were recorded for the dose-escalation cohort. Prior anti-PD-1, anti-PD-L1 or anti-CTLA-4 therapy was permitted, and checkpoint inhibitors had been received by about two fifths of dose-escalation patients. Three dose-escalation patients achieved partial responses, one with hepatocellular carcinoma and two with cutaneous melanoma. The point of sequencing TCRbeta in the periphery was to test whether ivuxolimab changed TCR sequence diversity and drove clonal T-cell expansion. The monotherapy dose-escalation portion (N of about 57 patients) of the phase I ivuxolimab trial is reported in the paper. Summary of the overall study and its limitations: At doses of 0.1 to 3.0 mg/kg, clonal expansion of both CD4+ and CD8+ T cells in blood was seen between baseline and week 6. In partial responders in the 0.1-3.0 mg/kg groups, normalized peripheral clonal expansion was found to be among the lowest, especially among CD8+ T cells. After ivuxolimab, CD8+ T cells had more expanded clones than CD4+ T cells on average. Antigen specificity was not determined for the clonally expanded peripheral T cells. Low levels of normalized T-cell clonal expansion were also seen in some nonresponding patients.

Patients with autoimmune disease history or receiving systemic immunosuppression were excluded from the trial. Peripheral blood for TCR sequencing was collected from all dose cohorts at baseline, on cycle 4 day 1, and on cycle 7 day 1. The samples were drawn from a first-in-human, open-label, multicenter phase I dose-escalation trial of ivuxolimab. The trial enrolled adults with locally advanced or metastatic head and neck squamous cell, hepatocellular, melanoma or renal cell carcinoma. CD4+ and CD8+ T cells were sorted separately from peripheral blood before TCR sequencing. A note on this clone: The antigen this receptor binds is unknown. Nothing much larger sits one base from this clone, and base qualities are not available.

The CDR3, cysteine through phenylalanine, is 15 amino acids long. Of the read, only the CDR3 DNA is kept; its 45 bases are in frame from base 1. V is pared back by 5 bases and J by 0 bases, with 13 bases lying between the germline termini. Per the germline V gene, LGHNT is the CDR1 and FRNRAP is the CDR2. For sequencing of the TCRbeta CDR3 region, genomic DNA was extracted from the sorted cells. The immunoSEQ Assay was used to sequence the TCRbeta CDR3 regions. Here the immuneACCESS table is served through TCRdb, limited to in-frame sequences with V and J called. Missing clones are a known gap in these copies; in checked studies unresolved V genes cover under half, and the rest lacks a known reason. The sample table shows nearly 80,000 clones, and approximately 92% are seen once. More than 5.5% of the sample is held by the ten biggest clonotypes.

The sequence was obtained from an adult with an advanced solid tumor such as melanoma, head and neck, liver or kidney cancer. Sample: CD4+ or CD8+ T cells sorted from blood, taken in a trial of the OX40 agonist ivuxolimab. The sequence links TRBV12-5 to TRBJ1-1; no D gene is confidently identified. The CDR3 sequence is CASGPGHGVNTEAFF. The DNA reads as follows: TGTGCTAGTGGTCCTGGCCACGGAGTGAACACTGAAGCTTTCTTT.